The 26 T cell receptor beta chains in this list originate from one sample, sequenced in a study of spatial heterogeneity in lung cancer. One entry per CDR3 protein, called by TCRdb with MiXCR from the 5' RACE reads. Counted here are about 7,900 distinct CDR3 sequences, more than 6.5% occurring once; the ten biggest clones make up around 17%. General study findings and limits: How many expanded intratumoral alpha and beta TCRs were present tracked the tumor mutation count, which was a count of nonsynonymous mutations.

The time point was: sample taken at primary tumor resection. No antigen has been identified for these receptors. This material consisted of lung tumor tissue, taken at surgery. The source of these receptors is a female donor with early-stage non-small cell lung cancer.

This clonotype is categorized as medium-sized. In a library made to pick up alpha chains, this beta chain is a stray read with a size that means little. J is TRBJ1-5 and V is TRBV4-1; tentative D call: TRBD1 (6 bases). The CDR3 extends over 17 amino acids. The V end lost 5 bases, the J end lost 0 bases, and 17 bases lay between the germline ends. CDR1 and CDR2 from the germline V gene are MGHRA and YSYEKL. Here the CDR3 DNA reads TGCGCCAGCAGCGCTCGCTACAGGGAATATAGCAATCAGCCCCAGCATTTT. As protein: CASSARYREYSNQPQHF.

As to this clonotype: This beta chain lies outside the target of a library built for alpha chains; its clone size means little. V and J are TRBV7-8 and TRBJ1-6; TRBD1 might be the D (6 bases). Germline assignment: CDR1 SGHVS and CDR2 FQNEAQ. The CDR3 extends over 18 amino acids. The germline V and J ends were trimmed by 4 bases and 0 bases, with 16 bases remaining between them. In DNA form, the CDR3 reads TGTGCCAGCAGCTCTAGGACAGCCCTGAGCTCCTATAATTCACCCCTCCACTTT. Encoded protein: CASSSRTALSSYNSPLHF.

This clonotype was seen ten or more times. This beta chain slipped into a library made for alpha chains as a stray read, so its size is not meaningful. J is TRBJ1-1 and V is TRBV5-4; D remains ambiguous. V lost 0 bases and J lost 1, with 4 bases in between. Germline CDR1 SGHNT, CDR2 YYREEE (reference sequence). The CDR3 runs 13 residues. The CDR3: CASSLERNTEAFF. In nucleotides, the CDR3 is TGTGCCAGCAGCTTGGAACGGAACACTGAAGCTTTCTTT.

This clonotype has ten or more counts. Within a library made for alpha chains, this beta chain is off target, and its count is uninformative. This chain uses TRBV30 with TRBJ2-3, with TRBD2 matching 12 bases. This CDR3 is 15 amino acids long. Per the germline V gene, CDR1 is GTSNPN and CDR2 is SVGIG (reference sequence). The junction had 2 bases not matched to a gene; V was cut back by 2 bases and J by 2 bases. CDR3 nucleotide sequence: TGTGCCTGGAGTCGGACTAGCGGGAACACAGATACGCAGTATTTT. Its protein product is CAWSRTSGNTDTQYF.

This clonotype rates as medium-sized. This beta chain is an unintended read in a library built for alpha chains; its size means little. This chain connects TRBV5-4 to TRBJ2-7; 13 nucleotides align to TRBD2. Germline V gives CDR1 SGHNT, CDR2 YYREEE (reference sequence). The CDR3 is 15 residues long. V lost 4 bases to trimming and J lost 1 base; unmatched junction nucleotides: 2. The CDR3 nucleotides read TGTGCCAGCAGCCCGGGACTAGCGGGGTCCTACGAGCAGTACTTC. It specifies CASSPGLAGSYEQYF.

This clonotype was found many times. This beta chain is a stray sequence in a library constructed for alpha chains; its clone size is not meaningful. This chain connects TRBV7-9 to TRBJ1-6; no reliable D call. In germline, CDR1 is SEHNR, CDR2 FQNEAQ (reference sequence). The CDR3 is 14 residues long. V shed 3 bases and J shed 4 bases, with 7 bases lying between them. The CDR3 loop is CASSLEQYNSPLHF. The CDR3 DNA sequence: TGTGCCAGCAGCTTGGAACAGTATAATTCACCCCTCCACTTT.

There are many counts of this clonotype. The size of this beta chain means little, since it is a stray read in a library made for alpha chains. The V gene is TRBV5-1, the J gene TRBJ2-1; 8 nucleotides agree with TRBD2. Germline CDR1 is SGHRS and CDR2 is YFSETQ. The CDR3 contains 14 residues. The junction had 2 bases not matched to a gene; V was cut back by 4 bases and J by 2 bases. CDR3 loop: CASSVREAYNEQFF. The CDR3 nucleotides read TGCGCCAGCAGCGTGCGGGAGGCCTACAATGAGCAGTTCTTC.

This clonotype is classed as medium-sized. This beta chain came through as a stray read in a library set up for alpha chains, and its size says little. J is TRBJ1-2 and V is TRBV9; 8 bases match TRBD1. Trimming cost V 0 bases and J 6 bases; bases outside gene matches: 4. CDR1 is SGDLS and CDR2 is YYNGEE in the germline V gene. The CDR3 spans 14 residues. The CDR3 region has the DNA TGTGCCAGCAGCGTAGCGTCGACAGGGGATGGCTACACCTTC. Encoded protein: CASSVASTGDGYTF.

This clonotype is labeled medium-sized. In a library made to pick up alpha chains, this beta chain is a stray read with a size that means little. J is TRBJ2-7 and V is TRBV20-1; 10 bases match TRBD1. The CDR3 is 16 amino acids. V gave up 0 bases and J gave up 4 bases; unmatched junction bases: 9. Germline loops: CDR1 DFQATT, CDR2 SNEGSKA (reference sequence). The CDR3 region has the DNA TGCAGTGCTAGAGAAACCGGGACAGGGGTGGGGTACGAGCAGTACTTC. This sequence encodes CSARETGTGVGYEQYF.

By sample fraction, this clonotype is medium-sized. This beta chain slipped into a library made for alpha chains as a stray read, so its size is not meaningful. V gene TRBV27 combines with J gene TRBJ2-1; D not resolved. Per the germline V gene, CDR1 is MNHEY and CDR2 is SMNVEV (reference sequence). V shed 2 bases and J shed 9 bases, with 8 bases lying between them. This CDR3 region has 12 residues. CDR3 nucleotides: TGTGCCAGCAGTTTACCGGTGGGTGAGCAGTTCTTC. This translates into CASSLPVGEQFF.

By proportion, this clonotype is medium-sized. This beta chain is off target for a library built for alpha chains, so its abundance means little. The rearrangement links TRBV10-1 to TRBJ2-2; D remains unclear. V dropped 6 bases and J dropped 0 bases, with 5 bases sitting between them. Germline V gives CDR1 WNHNN, CDR2 SYGVQD (reference sequence). This CDR3 is built from 13 residues. The DNA for the CDR3 is TGCGCCAGCAGCGCAGCGAACACCGGGGAGCTGTTTTTT. Translating it yields CASSAANTGELFF.

At least ten counts were recorded for this clonotype. Since it is a stray read in a library aimed at alpha chains, this beta chain has a size that is not meaningful. The chain recombines TRBV20-1 with TRBJ1-2; TRBD1 is a possible D gene (6 bases). Trimming left V 5 bases short and J 4 bases short, with 17 bases between. Germline V gene sequence: CDR1 DFQATT, CDR2 SNEGSKA (reference sequence). The CDR3 runs 14 residues. The CDR3 region is CSAGSGEGSYGYTF. The CDR3 region has the DNA TGCAGTGCTGGCTCAGGGGAGGGGTCCTATGGCTACACCTTC.

Relative to its sample, this clonotype is medium-sized (0.01 to 0.1%). Since the library was made to target alpha chains, this beta chain is a stray read and its abundance is not meaningful. The chain employs TRBV2 and TRBJ2-2; TRBD2 might be the D (5 bases). CDR3 length: 13 residues. Germline loops: CDR1 SNHLY, CDR2 FYNNEI. The V and J ends lost 6 bases and 3 bases respectively, with 8 bases between them. CDR3 DNA: TGTGCCAGCAGGTTCGGGGACACCGGGGAGCTGTTTTTT. Its translation is CASRFGDTGELFF.

This clonotype is medium-sized (0.01 to 0.1%) by share. This beta chain appears as a stray read in a library generated for alpha chains; its size is not informative. This chain connects TRBV18 to TRBJ2-2; 9 bases agree with TRBD2. V lost 3 bases to trimming and J lost 6 bases; unmatched junction nucleotides: 8. The germline V gene encodes CDR1 KGHSH and CDR2 LQKENI. This CDR3 has 16 amino acids. Written as DNA, the CDR3 is TGTGCCAGCTCACCTCCGGGACTAGCTCCATCCGGGGAGCTGTTTTTT. Translation: CASSPPGLAPSGELFF. The whole variable domain, remainder taken from reference TRBV18 and TRBJ2-2, is NAGVMQNPRHLVRRRGQEARLRCSPMKGHSHVYWYRQLPEEGLKFMVYLQKENIIDESGMPKERFSAEFPKEGPSILRIQQVVRGDSAAYFCASSPPGLAPSGELFFGEGSRLTVL.

This clonotype was picked up many times. For a library built for alpha chains, this beta chain is a stray read; little rests on its size. This chain connects TRBV14 to TRBJ2-2; TRBD1 might be the D (6 bases). V was clipped by 4 bases and J by 0 bases, with 12 bases between them. Per germline, CDR1 SGHDN and CDR2 FVKESK. The CDR3 is made up of 16 amino acids. CDR3: CASSRKTGSNTGELFF. CDR3 sequence (DNA): TGTGCCAGCAGCCGAAAGACAGGTTCGAACACCGGGGAGCTGTTTTTT.

By share of the sample, this clonotype is hyperexpanded. Because the library targeted alpha chains, this beta chain is an off-target read whose size means little. V usage is TRBV18 and J usage is TRBJ2-1; tentative D call: TRBD2 (6 bases). The germline V gene encodes CDR1 KGHSH and CDR2 LQKENI. Trimming left V 4 bases short and J 8 bases short, with 24 bases between. The CDR3 spans 17 residues. The DNA of the CDR3 is TGTGCCAGCTCACACACCCCGGCGGGGAGAGCGAACGATGAGCAGTTCTTC. This encodes CASSHTPAGRANDEQFF. Complete variable domain (other parts from reference TRBV18 and TRBJ2-1): NAGVMQNPRHLVRRRGQEARLRCSPMKGHSHVYWYRQLPEEGLKFMVYLQKENIIDESGMPKERFSAEFPKEGPSILRIQQVVRGDSAAYFCASSHTPAGRANDEQFFGPGTRLTVL.

This clonotype was seen at least ten times. This beta chain was picked up by a library intended for alpha chains and is off target, so its count carries little meaning. The chain carries TRBV18 and TRBJ2-3, with D maybe TRBD1 (5 bases). Trimming shortened V by 4 bases and J by 6 bases, and 20 bases separated the two germline ends. Germline V gene data show CDR1 as KGHSH and CDR2 as LQKENI. The CDR3 is 16 amino acids. The CDR3 here is CASSQTSGILADTQYF. The CDR3 bases are TGTGCCAGCTCACAAACCTCAGGGATCCTGGCGGATACGCAGTATTTT.

This clonotype came up many times. With the library built for alpha chains, this beta chain is off target and its frequency is not meaningful. This rearrangement joins TRBV6-6 to TRBJ2-7, with D perhaps given as TRBD1 or TRBD2 (5 bases each). The CDR3 covers 13 residues. Between the trimmed V and J ends, which lost 6 bases and 2 bases, there was a span of 11 bases. Germline V lookup: CDR1 MNHNY, CDR2 SVGAGI (reference sequence). CDR3 coding DNA: TGTGCCAGCAGCCCCGGGACCGCCTACGAGCAGTACTTC. Translating it yields CASSPGTAYEQYF.

This clonotype has at least ten counts. Since the library was made to target alpha chains, this beta chain is a stray read and its abundance is not meaningful. This chain joins TRBV11-2 and TRBJ2-1, with unresolved D. This CDR3 has 13 amino acids. The V gene's germline CDR1 is SGHAT and CDR2 FQNNGV. V dropped 0 bases and J dropped 4 bases, with 4 bases sitting between them. CDR3 sequence (DNA): TGTGCCAGCAGCTTAGACCGATACAATGAGCAGTTCTTC. This codes for CASSLDRYNEQFF.

This clonotype is judged medium-sized (0.01 to 0.1%). Because this beta chain is a stray read in a library intended to capture alpha chains, its abundance should not be given much weight. V usage is TRBV7-2 and J usage is TRBJ1-2; 7 bases agree with TRBD1. CDR1 is SGHTA and CDR2 is FQGNSA in the germline V gene. The length of the CDR3 is 14 residues. The junction had 3 bases not matched to a gene; V was cut back by 1 base and J by 4 bases. CDR3 loop: CASSLEGTAYGYTF. The CDR3 bases are TGTGCCAGCAGCTTAGAGGGGACAGCCTATGGCTACACCTTC.

Worth noting for this clonotype: The conserved final phenylalanine or tryptophan is absent from the CDR3, which likely points to a read error. With the library built for alpha chains, this beta chain is off target and its frequency is not meaningful. This chain joins TRBV19 and TRBJ1-5; a weak D match, TRBD1 (6 bases). Trimming cost V 5 bases and J 6 bases, with 14 bases left between them. This CDR3 contains 14 residues. Germline values: CDR1 LNHDA, CDR2 SQIVND (reference sequence). CDR3 sequence reads: CASSSGDLGQPQHL. CDR3 DNA: TGTGCCAGTAGTTCAGGGGATTTGGGTCAGCCCCAGCATTTA.

At least ten counts were recorded for this clonotype. Within a library made for alpha chains, this beta chain is off target, and its count is uninformative. This rearrangement joins TRBV30 to TRBJ2-5; 9 nucleotides line up with TRBD2. The CDR3 is 14 residues long. In germline, CDR1 is GTSNPN, CDR2 SVGIG (reference sequence). Trimming cost V 3 bases and J 5 bases; bases outside gene matches: 7. CDR3 sequence reads: CAWRAAGGRETQYF. CDR3 nucleotides: TGTGCCTGGAGAGCTGCGGGAGGGCGGGAGACCCAGTACTTC.

This clonotype has at least ten counts. This beta chain lies outside the target of a library built for alpha chains; its clone size means little. V gene TRBV10-3 combines with J gene TRBJ2-7, with 9 positions matching TRBD2. The CDR3 length is 14 residues. With V trimmed by 3 bases and J by 1 base, 1 base remained unmatched. The V gene's germline CDR1 is ENHRY and CDR2 SYGVKD. CDR3: CAISDLAGSYEQYF. CDR3 coding DNA: TGTGCCATCAGTGACCTAGCGGGGTCCTACGAGCAGTACTTC.

Within the sample, this clonotype is medium-sized. Within a library made for alpha chains, this beta chain is off target, and its count is uninformative. V gene TRBV20-1 combines with J gene TRBJ1-1; perhaps TRBD1 as D (6 bases). The CDR3 covers 14 residues. Germline CDR1 reads DFQATT; CDR2 reads SNEGSKA (reference sequence). V lost 0 bases, J lost 5 bases, and 13 bases lay in between. DNA of the CDR3: TGCAGTGCTAGAGATCGGCAGGGGAAGACTGAAGCTTTCTTT. Translation gives CSARDRQGKTEAFF.

This clonotype was recorded at least ten times. The library was built for alpha chains, so this beta chain is an off-target read and its size means little. The chain carries TRBV7-9 and TRBJ2-6; no clear D. The CDR3 sequence is 13 residues long. The V gene's germline CDR1 is SEHNR and CDR2 FQNEAQ (reference sequence). Trimming cost V 0 bases and J 3 bases, with 0 bases left between them. The CDR3 region is CASSLAGANVLTF. The CDR3, as DNA: TGTGCCAGCAGCTTAGCTGGGGCCAACGTCCTGACTTTC.

Concerning this clonotype itself: Because the library targeted alpha chains, this beta chain is an off-target read whose size means little. The chain carries TRBV6-1 and TRBJ1-6; a weak D match, TRBD1 (6 bases). V was pared by 6 bases and J by 8 bases, with 17 bases between. Germline V CDR1 and CDR2: MNHNS, SASEGT. The CDR3 totals 15 residues. In DNA, the CDR3 is TGTGCCAGCAGAGAACCTACAGGGCCCCATTCACCCCTCCACTTT. Translating it yields CASREPTGPHSPLHF.